This T cell receptor beta chain was identified during a study of low-dose radiotherapy and immunotherapy resistance in tumors. Study-level information: Every two weeks patients got nivolumab 240 mg flat dose, plus ipilimumab 1 mg/kg every six weeks, intravenously. One day before radiation and immunotherapy, intravenous cyclophosphamide 200 mg/m2 was administered, with this repeated every two weeks.

First-strand cDNA relied on TRAV- and TRBV-specific primers spanning alpha and beta chains. The authors amplified TCRs for about 20 PCR cycles with a constant-region primer and a V-primer adapter. TCRdb reprocessed the reads with MiXCR, giving one entry per CDR3 protein. The sample yields 55,000 to 70,000 distinct CDR3 sequences, approximately 26% seen once. Noted time point: before trial treatment. Donors were given nivolumab, ipilimumab, aspirin, low-dose cyclophosphamide and low-dose radiotherapy. Those who qualified had advanced solid tumors (lacking tumor-infiltrating lymphocytes). The ends were cut back, 5 bases at V and 2 bases at J, with 16 bases in the middle. Germline V gene sequence: CDR1 SEHNR, CDR2 FQNEAQ (reference sequence). The CDR3 contains 15 residues.

This material consisted of PBMCs, taken before treatment. This sequence was found in a male donor with prostate cancer. The chain is built from TRBV7-9 and TRBJ2-7; D may correspond to TRBD1 or TRBD2 (5 bases each). This CDR3 reads CASSPPVGTPYEQYF. The DNA of the CDR3 is TGTGCCAGCAGCCCACCTGTGGGGACGCCCTACGAGCAGTACTTC.